This entry lists 19 T cell receptor beta chains sequenced from one sample in a study of blood T cell repertoires in COVID-19 (dated by TCRdb to the early 2020s). Library preparation used the immunoSEQ multiplex PCR assay. As stored in TCRdb, this immuneACCESS dataset retains in-frame rearrangements with V and J assigned. A fraction of the clones does not appear; measured against another copy, unresolved V genes explain less than half of the discrepancy, and the remainder lacks a known reason. The sample data list over 85,000 clones, and approximately 85% of these were observed just once. The top ten clones comprise under 3.5% of the sample. The specimen was peripheral blood. All receptors come from a woman of 80 years or more with COVID-19, enrolled during active disease.

The V and J genes are TRBV7-7 and TRBJ2-7; TRBD2 agrees at 9 bases. The CDR3 totals 16 residues. V shed 4 bases and J 1 base; nucleotides not matched to a gene: 8. Germline loops: CDR1 SSHAT, CDR2 FNYEAQ (reference sequence). In DNA form, the CDR3 reads TGTGCCAGCAGCTCAATAGCGGGAGCCACATCCTACGAGCAGTACTTC. It yields the protein CASSSIAGATSYEQYF.

This chain uses TRBV7-3 with TRBJ1-1; D is undetermined. V was pared by 2 bases and J by 1 base, with 5 bases between. Germline V lookup: CDR1 SGHTA, CDR2 FQGTGA. This CDR3 spans 13 amino acids. The CDR3 is CASSLQANTEAFF. CDR3 in DNA: TGTGCCAGCAGCTTACAGGCGAACACTGAAGCTTTCTTT.

The J gene is TRBJ1-5, the V gene TRBV6-5; 8 bases fit TRBD1. This CDR3 is built from 14 residues. The V gene's germline CDR1 is MNHEY and CDR2 SVGAGI. With V trimmed by 6 bases and J by 5 bases, 6 bases remained unmatched. This CDR3 reads CASSRDRRDQPQHF. DNA of the CDR3: TGTGCCAGCAGCCGGGACAGGAGGGATCAGCCCCAGCATTTT.

The genes are TRBV2 and TRBJ1-1; TRBD1 is a possible D gene (5 bases). Trimming left V 6 bases short and J 4 bases short, with 12 bases between. CDR1 is SNHLY and CDR2 is FYNNEI in the germline V gene. The length of the CDR3 is 13 residues. The CDR3 is CASRTGRGTEAFF. CDR3 nucleotides: TGTGCCAGCAGGACGGGGCGGGGCACTGAAGCTTTCTTT. Together with reference TRBV2 and TRBJ1-1, the CDR3 gives the full variable domain: EPEVTQTPSHQVTQMGQEVILRCVPISNHLYFYWYRQILGQKVEFLVSFYNNEISEKSEIFDDQFSVERPDGSNFTLKIRSTKLEDSAMYFCASRTGRGTEAFFGQGTRLTVV.

The rearrangement uses TRBV2 and TRBJ2-5; D is possibly TRBD2 (5 bases). Deletions cut 6 bases from V and 5 bases from J, with 19 bases between. The CDR3 spans 15 residues. The germline gives CDR1 SNHLY, CDR2 FYNNEI. DNA of the CDR3: TGTGCCAGCAGCAAAAGGCTCCCGGCGGGCGAGACCCAGTACTTC. This encodes CASSKRLPAGETQYF.

The rearrangement joins TRBV19 to TRBJ1-1; 7 bases agree with TRBD1. Germline V gene lookup returns CDR1 LNHDA and CDR2 SQIVND (reference sequence). The CDR3 runs 14 residues. Trimming removed 7 bases from V and 4 bases from J; junction bases left unmatched: 9. This CDR3 reads CASKEQGSGTEAFF. The CDR3 nucleotides are TGTGCCAGTAAAGAACAGGGGTCAGGCACTGAAGCTTTCTTT.

This clone was detected only once. This chain connects TRBV19 to TRBJ2-1, with 10 nucleotides matching TRBD2. The J segment lost 5 bases and the V segment lost 2 bases, leaving 3 bases of the junction unmatched. Germline V gives CDR1 LNHDA, CDR2 SQIVND (reference sequence). The CDR3 covers 15 residues. The CDR3 spells CASSIIAGGNNEQFF. Here the CDR3 DNA reads TGTGCCAGTAGTATAATAGCGGGGGGAAACAATGAGCAGTTCTTC.

The chain recombines TRBV18 with TRBJ2-7, with 11 bases matching TRBD1. Germline-derived CDR1 and CDR2 are KGHSH and LQKENI. This CDR3 comprises 15 residues. The V gene end was trimmed by 6 bases and the J gene end by 5 bases; junction bases not matched to a gene: 9. The CDR3, as DNA: TGTGCCAGCTCCCCATATCGGGACAGGGGGGACGAGCAGTACTTC. This sequence encodes CASSPYRDRGDEQYF.

The chain has TRBV6-2 or TRBV6-3 and TRBJ2-1; 12 nucleotides line up with TRBD2. The length of the CDR3 is 16 residues. Germline V gives CDR1 MNHEY, CDR2 SVGEGT. The ends lost 2 bases at V and 4 bases at J; junction bases unmatched: 3. DNA for the CDR3: TGTGCCAGCAGTTACCCGACTAGCGGGGGATACAATGAGCAGTTCTTC. Protein: CASSYPTSGGYNEQFF.

The rearrangement joins TRBV7-2 to TRBJ2-7, with TRBD1 matching over 8 bases. The germline V gene encodes CDR1 SGHTA and CDR2 FQGNSA. J gave up 2 bases and V 5 bases, and 5 bases lay outside the gene matches. This CDR3 contains 14 residues. DNA for the CDR3: TGTGCCAGCAGCCGTCAACAGGGGGCCTACGAGCAGTACTTC. Protein: CASSRQQGAYEQYF.

The V and J genes are TRBV18 and TRBJ2-2; possible D gene TRBD2, 6 bases. Germline CDR1 reads KGHSH; CDR2 reads LQKENI. This CDR3 comprises 14 residues. The V end lost 2 bases, the J end lost 5 bases, and 9 bases lay between the germline ends. Written as DNA, the CDR3 is TGTGCCAGCTCACCATCTAGCGTAACCGGGGAGCTGTTTTTT. Residues: CASSPSSVTGELFF.

This chain connects TRBV28 to TRBJ2-5; tentatively, D is TRBD2 (6 bases). V gave up 11 bases and J gave up 5 bases, with 18 bases separating them. The CDR3 contains 13 residues. Germline V gene lookup returns CDR1 MDHEN and CDR2 SYDVKM. This CDR3 is CAHCPAGRETQYF. CDR3 bases: TGTGCCCATTGCCCGGCGGGACGGGAGACCCAGTACTTC.

The genes are TRBV3-1 (or the pseudogene TRBV3-2) and TRBJ1-3; D ambiguous. Trimming shortened V by 5 bases and J by 2 bases, and 10 bases separated the two germline ends. This CDR3 is 14 amino acids long. Germline V CDR1 and CDR2: LGHDT, YNNKEL (reference sequence). The CDR3 DNA is TGTGCCAGCAGCGCGGCGGGCGCTGGAAACACCATATATTTT. Protein sequence: CASSAAGAGNTIYF.

The chain is built from TRBV10-3 and TRBJ1-1; no definite D call. Per the germline V gene, CDR1 is ENHRY and CDR2 is SYGVKD. The CDR3 has 13 amino acids. The V and J ends lost 3 bases and 5 bases respectively, with 10 bases between them. The CDR3 sequence: CAISETKETEAFF. For the CDR3, the DNA is TGTGCCATCAGTGAAACGAAAGAGACTGAAGCTTTCTTT.

This clone has just a few counts. The CDR3 DNA reads TGTGCCAGCAGTCCCTCACCGGGACAGGGGCCCTACGAGCAGTACTTC. Amino acid sequence: CASSPSPGQGPYEQYF. V usage is TRBV28 and J usage is TRBJ2-7; 10 positions agree with TRBD1. The CDR3 length is 16 residues. The germline V gene has CDR1 MDHEN and CDR2 SYDVKM. The J segment lost 2 bases and the V segment lost 5 bases, leaving 9 bases of the junction unmatched.

The chain joins TRBV6-5 to TRBJ2-7; 9 positions match TRBD1. J lost 0 bases, V lost 6 bases, and 6 bases had no gene match. From germline, CDR1 is MNHEY and CDR2 SVGAGI. The CDR3 consists of 15 residues. CDR3 amino acids: CASRLTGGFSYEQYF. The CDR3 DNA is TGTGCCAGCAGGTTGACAGGGGGATTCTCCTACGAGCAGTACTTC.

This chain connects TRBV5-4 to TRBJ2-1; D remains ambiguous. The CDR3 covers 13 residues. Trimming pared 4 bases from V and 4 bases from J, leaving 9 bases between. The V gene's germline CDR1 is SGHNT and CDR2 YYREEE (reference sequence). CDR3 DNA: TGTGCCAGCAGCCTTGGGCTGTACAATGAGCAGTTCTTC. Translating gives CASSLGLYNEQFF.

The genes are TRBV5-6 and TRBJ2-7, with 7 nucleotides matching TRBD1. The CDR3 contains 14 residues. V dropped 4 bases and J dropped 4; count of bases not matched to a gene: 8. Germline V gene lookup returns CDR1 SGHDT and CDR2 YYEEEE. In DNA, the CDR3 is TGTGCCAGCAGCCCCGCCGGGACAGATTACGAGCAGTACTTC. Its translation is CASSPAGTDYEQYF.

V and J are TRBV12-3 or TRBV12-4 and TRBJ2-2; D is unresolved. This CDR3 has 13 amino acids. With 1 base removed from V and 7 bases from J, the gap between germline ends came to 7 bases. The CDR3: CASSLVLLGELFF. CDR3 in DNA: TGTGCCAGCAGTTTAGTTCTCCTCGGGGAGCTGTTTTTT.